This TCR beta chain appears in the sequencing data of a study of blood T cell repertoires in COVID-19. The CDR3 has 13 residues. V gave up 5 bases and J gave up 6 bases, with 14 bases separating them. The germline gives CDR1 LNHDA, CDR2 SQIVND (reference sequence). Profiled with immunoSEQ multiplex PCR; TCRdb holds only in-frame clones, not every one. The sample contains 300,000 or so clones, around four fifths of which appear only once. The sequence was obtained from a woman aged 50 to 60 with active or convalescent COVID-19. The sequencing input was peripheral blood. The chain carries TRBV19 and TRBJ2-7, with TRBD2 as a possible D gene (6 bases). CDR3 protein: CASSPGLPREQYF. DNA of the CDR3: TGTGCCAGTAGTCCGGGACTCCCACGCGAGCAGTACTTC.